A single TCR beta chain is shown here with its context. The germline gene is not matched at one end of the junction; a read error may be the cause. Not a single patient had been given any form of treatment at any point before undergoing thyroid surgery. In the authors' methods: The study's classifier, a distant-metastasis tool for papillary thyroid cancer, was built using CDR3 differences across clinicopathological groups. MiXCR was used by TCRdb to re-call the PCR reads. The V and J calls and clone size are TCRdb's, not the authors'. The sample records 30,000 to 40,000 clones, about a fifth being singletons. This sample is drawn from a study of metastatic and nonmetastatic thyroid tumors. Study information: The comparison covered peripheral blood and tumor or nodule tissue in malignant and benign thyroid patients.

Germline CDR1 reads LNHNV; CDR2 reads YYDKDF (reference sequence). CDR3 size: 15 residues. The sequence came from a male donor with papillary thyroid cancer or a benign thyroid nodule (not recorded which). Some clones in this sample may be carry-over from other donors' samples. The chain has TRBV15 and TRBJ2-5; D is possibly TRBD1 or TRBD2 (6 bases each). The material sequenced was tumor tissue. CDR3 sequence: CATIRNREVGETQYF. The CDR3 bases are TGTGCCACCATCAGAAACAGGGAGGTTGGAGAGACCCAGTACTTC.